This T cell receptor beta chain was recorded in a study of blood T cell repertoires in COVID-19. How the authors handled the data: Reference gene primer amplification gave nucleated cell count estimates. Profiling relied on immunoSEQ multiplex PCR, and the TCRdb table lists in-frame clones only, not all of them. That table is the source of V, J and clone size, and D and trimming were worked out from the DNA. The sample comprises 90,000 to 130,000 clones, about 79% of which are singletons, and roughly 16% rests with the top ten. CDR3 length: 15 amino acids. V was pared by 1 base and J by 5 bases, with 8 bases of the junction left unmatched. The V gene's germline CDR1 is SGHRS and CDR2 YFSETQ.

The sequenced sample consisted of peripheral blood. The chain has TRBV5-1 and TRBJ1-1; the match to TRBD1 covers 7 bases. This TCR came from an elderly woman with active or convalescent COVID-19. The CDR3 sequence: CASSLTITGQTEAFF. CDR3 DNA: TGCGCCAGCAGCTTGACGATCACGGGACAGACTGAAGCTTTCTTT.